This T cell receptor (beta chain) was found in a study of Tregs in tolerant kidney transplant recipients. CD4+CD25+CD127- Tregs, CD4+CD25- non-Tregs, CD4 and CD8 cells were sorted. Generated by immunoSEQ multiplex PCR, the TCRdb table keeps only in-frame clones and is missing some. The data hold about 83,000 clones, with 95% to 98% observed a single time. The CDR3 is 16 amino acids. The V segment lost 1 base and the J segment 5 bases; nucleotides outside the gene matches: 5. Germline CDR1 LGHNA, CDR2 YNFKEQ. The source was CD4+ T cells from blood, collected before the transplant. This clonotype was obtained from a human donor who received a combined kidney and bone marrow transplant. This chain uses TRBV4-2 with TRBJ2-5; 12 bases match TRBD2. In DNA, the CDR3 is TGTGCCAGCAGCCAAGGGCTAGCGGGGGGGCGGGAGACCCAGTACTTC. It specifies CASSQGLAGGRETQYF.